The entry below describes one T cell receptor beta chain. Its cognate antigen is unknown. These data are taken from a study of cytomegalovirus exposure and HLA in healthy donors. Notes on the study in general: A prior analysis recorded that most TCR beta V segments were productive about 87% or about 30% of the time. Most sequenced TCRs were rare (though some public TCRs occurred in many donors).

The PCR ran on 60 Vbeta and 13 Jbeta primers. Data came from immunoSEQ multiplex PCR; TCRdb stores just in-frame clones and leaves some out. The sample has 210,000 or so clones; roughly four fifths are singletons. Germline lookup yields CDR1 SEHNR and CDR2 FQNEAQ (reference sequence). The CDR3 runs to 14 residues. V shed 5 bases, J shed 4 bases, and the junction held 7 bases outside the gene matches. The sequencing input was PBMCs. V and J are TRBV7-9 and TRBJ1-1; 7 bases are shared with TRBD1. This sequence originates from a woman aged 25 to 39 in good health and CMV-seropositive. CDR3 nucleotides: TGTGCCAGCAGCCGAGACAGGGCCGGCACTGAAGCTTTCTTT. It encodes CASSRDRAGTEAFF.